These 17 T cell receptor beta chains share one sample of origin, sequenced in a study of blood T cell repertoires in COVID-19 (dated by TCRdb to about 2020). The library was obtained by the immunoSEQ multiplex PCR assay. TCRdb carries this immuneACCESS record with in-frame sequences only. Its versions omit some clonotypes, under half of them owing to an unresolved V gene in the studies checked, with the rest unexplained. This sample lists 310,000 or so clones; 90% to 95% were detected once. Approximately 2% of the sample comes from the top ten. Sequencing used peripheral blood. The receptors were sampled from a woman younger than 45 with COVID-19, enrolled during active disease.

The DNA of the CDR3 is TGCGCCAGCAGCCAAGTGGGGCCAGGGGGCACTGAAGCTTTCTTT. Translated, it gives CASSQVGPGGTEAFF. This sequence joins TRBV4-1 and TRBJ1-1, with 7 nucleotides matching TRBD1. J gave up 4 bases and V 1 base, and 6 bases lay outside the gene matches. CDR1 and CDR2 (germline): MGHRA, YSYEKL. There are 15 residues in the CDR3.

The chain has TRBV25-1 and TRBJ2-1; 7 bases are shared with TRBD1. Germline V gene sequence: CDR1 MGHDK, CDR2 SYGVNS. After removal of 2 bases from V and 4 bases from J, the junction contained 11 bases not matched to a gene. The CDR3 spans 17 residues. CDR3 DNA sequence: TGTGCCAGCAGTGAACCGACCCGGAGACAGGGTTACAATGAGCAGTTCTTC. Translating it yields CASSEPTRRQGYNEQFF. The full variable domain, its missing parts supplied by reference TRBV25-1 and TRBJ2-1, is EADIYQTPRYLVIGTGKKITLECSQTMGHDKMYWYQQDPGMELHLIHYSYGVNSTEKGDLSSESTVSRIRTEHFPLTLESARPSHTSQYLCASSEPTRRQGYNEQFFGPGTRLTVL.

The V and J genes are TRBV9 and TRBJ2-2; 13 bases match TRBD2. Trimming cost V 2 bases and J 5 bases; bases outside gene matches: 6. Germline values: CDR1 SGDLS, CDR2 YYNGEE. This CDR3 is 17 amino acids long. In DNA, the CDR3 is TGTGCCAGCAGCGTTGCCCCGGGACTAGCGGGGACCGGGGAGCTGTTTTTT. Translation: CASSVAPGLAGTGELFF.

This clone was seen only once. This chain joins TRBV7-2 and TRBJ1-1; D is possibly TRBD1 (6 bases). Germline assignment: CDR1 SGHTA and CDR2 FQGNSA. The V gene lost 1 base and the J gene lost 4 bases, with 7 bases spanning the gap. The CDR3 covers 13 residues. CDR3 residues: CASSLVDSTEAFF. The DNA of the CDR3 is TGTGCCAGCAGCTTAGTGGACAGCACTGAAGCTTTCTTT.

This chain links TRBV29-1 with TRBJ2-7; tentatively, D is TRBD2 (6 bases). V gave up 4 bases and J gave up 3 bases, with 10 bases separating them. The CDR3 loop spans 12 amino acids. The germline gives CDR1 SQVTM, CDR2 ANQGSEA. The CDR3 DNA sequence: TGCAGCGTTGCAGCCGGGGGCTACGAGCAGTACTTC. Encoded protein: CSVAAGGYEQYF.

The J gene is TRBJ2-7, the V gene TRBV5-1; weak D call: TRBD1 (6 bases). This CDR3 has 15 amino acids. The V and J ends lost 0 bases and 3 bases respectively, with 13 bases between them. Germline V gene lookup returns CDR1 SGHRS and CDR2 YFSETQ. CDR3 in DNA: TGCGCCAGCAGCTTGGGAGGGACACAACTCTACGAGCAGTACTTC. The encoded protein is CASSLGGTQLYEQYF.

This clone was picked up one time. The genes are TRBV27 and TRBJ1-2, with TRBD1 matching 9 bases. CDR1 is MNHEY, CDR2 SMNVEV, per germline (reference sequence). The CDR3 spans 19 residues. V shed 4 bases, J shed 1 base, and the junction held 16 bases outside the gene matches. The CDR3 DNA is TGTGCCAGCAGTTATTCCGGGACAGGGAGAATTTTTAATAACTATGGCTACACCTTC. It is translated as CASSYSGTGRIFNNYGYTF.

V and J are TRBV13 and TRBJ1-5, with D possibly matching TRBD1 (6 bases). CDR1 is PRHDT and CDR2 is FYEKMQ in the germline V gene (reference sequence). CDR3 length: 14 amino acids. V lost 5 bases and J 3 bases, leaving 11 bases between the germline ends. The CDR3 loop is CASSLRGVNQPQHF. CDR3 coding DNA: TGTGCCAGCAGCCTCAGGGGAGTCAATCAGCCCCAGCATTTT. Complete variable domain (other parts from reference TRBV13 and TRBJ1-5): AAGVIQSPRHLIKEKRETATLKCYPIPRHDTVYWYQQGPGQDPQFLISFYEKMQSDKGSIPDRFSAQQFSDYHSELNMSSLELGDSALYFCASSLRGVNQPQHFGDGTRLSIL.

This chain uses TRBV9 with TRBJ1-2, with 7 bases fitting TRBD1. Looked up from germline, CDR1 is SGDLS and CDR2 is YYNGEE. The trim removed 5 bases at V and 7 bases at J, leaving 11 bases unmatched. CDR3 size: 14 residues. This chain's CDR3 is CASRDPRDSGGYTF. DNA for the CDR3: TGTGCCAGCAGAGACCCCCGGGACAGTGGTGGCTACACCTTC.

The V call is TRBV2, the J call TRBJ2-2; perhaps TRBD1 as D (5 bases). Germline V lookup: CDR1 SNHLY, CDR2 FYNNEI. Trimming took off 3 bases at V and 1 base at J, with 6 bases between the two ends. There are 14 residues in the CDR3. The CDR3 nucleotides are TGTGCCAGCAGTGATAGGGGGAACACCGGGGAGCTGTTTTTT. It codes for CASSDRGNTGELFF.

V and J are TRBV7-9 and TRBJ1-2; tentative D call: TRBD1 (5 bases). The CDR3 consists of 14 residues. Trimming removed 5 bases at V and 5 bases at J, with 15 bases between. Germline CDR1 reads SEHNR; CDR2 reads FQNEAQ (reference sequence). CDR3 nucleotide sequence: TGTGCCAGCAGCCCCGGTCTGGCAGGGTATGGCTACACCTTC. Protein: CASSPGLAGYGYTF.

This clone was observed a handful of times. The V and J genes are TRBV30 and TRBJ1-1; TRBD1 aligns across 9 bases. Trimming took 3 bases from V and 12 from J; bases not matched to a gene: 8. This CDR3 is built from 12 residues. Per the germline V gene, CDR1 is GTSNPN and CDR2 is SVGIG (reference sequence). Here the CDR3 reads CAWRQLQGATFF. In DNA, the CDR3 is TGTGCCTGGAGACAATTACAGGGGGCAACTTTCTTT.

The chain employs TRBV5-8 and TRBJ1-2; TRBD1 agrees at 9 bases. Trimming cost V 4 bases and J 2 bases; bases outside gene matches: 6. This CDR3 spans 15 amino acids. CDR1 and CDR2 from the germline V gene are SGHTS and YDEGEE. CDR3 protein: CASSLRTGANYGYTF. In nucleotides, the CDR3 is TGTGCCAGCAGCCTAAGGACAGGGGCCAACTATGGCTACACCTTC.

Here the CDR3 reads CASSYYTSGRTYEQYF. CDR3 in DNA: TGTGCCAGCAGTTACTACACTAGCGGGAGAACCTACGAGCAGTACTTC. The rearrangement uses TRBV6-2 or TRBV6-3 and TRBJ2-7, with TRBD2 identical over 11 bases. This CDR3 is built from 16 residues. Trimming took 1 base from V and 2 from J; bases not matched to a gene: 4. Germline V gene lookup returns CDR1 MNHEY and CDR2 SVGEGT.

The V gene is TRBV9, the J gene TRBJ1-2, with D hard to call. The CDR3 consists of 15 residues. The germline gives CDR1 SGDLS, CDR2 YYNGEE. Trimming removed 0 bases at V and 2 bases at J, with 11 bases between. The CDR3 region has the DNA TGTGCCAGCAGCGTAGGTCCTTCAGGAAACTATGGCTACACCTTC. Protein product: CASSVGPSGNYGYTF.

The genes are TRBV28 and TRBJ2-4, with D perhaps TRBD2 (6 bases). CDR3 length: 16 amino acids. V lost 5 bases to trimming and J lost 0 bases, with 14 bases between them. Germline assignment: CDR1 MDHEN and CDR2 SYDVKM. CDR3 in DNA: TGTGCCAGCAGTCCCTGGGAGGAGCTAGCCAAAAACATTCAGTACTTC. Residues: CASSPWEELAKNIQYF. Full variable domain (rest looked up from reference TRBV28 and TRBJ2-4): DVKVTQSSRYLVKRTGEKVFLECVQDMDHENMFWYRQDPGLGLRLIYFSYDVKMKEKGDIPEGYSVSREKKERFSLILESASTNQTSMYLCASSPWEELAKNIQYFGAGTRLSVL.

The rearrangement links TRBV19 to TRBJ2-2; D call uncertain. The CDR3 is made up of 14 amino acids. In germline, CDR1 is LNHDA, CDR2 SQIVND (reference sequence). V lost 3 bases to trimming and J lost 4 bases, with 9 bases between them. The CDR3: CASSMDEATGELFF. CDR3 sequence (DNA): TGTGCCAGTAGTATGGATGAGGCCACCGGGGAGCTGTTTTTT.